The 8 T cell receptor beta chains in this list originate from one sample, sequenced in a study of blood T cell repertoires in COVID-19. The assay was immunoSEQ multiplex PCR, and TCRdb's table has in-frame clones only and misses some. Of about 210,000 clones listed, about four fifths were seen once; the top ten hold less than 3.5%. What was sequenced was peripheral blood. The receptors were gathered from a man aged 45-65 years with active or convalescent COVID-19.

In this sample, this clone turned up a few times. The chain recombines TRBV7-6 with TRBJ1-6; 8 bases fit TRBD1. Germline assignment: CDR1 SGHVS and CDR2 FNYEAQ. V lost 5 bases to trimming and J lost 3 bases; unmatched junction nucleotides: 15. This CDR3 has 19 residues. The CDR3 sequence: CASSRDRGSTPNYNSPLHF. In nucleotides, the CDR3 is TGTGCCAGCAGCAGAGACAGGGGATCCACCCCGAACTATAATTCACCCCTCCACTTT.

The chain couples TRBV7-3 to TRBJ2-3; D gene unclear. This CDR3 region has 15 residues. Trimming removed 5 bases from V and 2 bases from J, with 14 bases in between. The germline gives CDR1 SGHTA, CDR2 FQGTGA. CDR3: CASSRLGADTDTQYF. CDR3 DNA sequence: TGTGCCAGCAGCCGCCTCGGAGCCGACACAGATACGCAGTATTTT. The whole variable domain, remainder taken from reference TRBV7-3 and TRBJ2-3, is GAGVSQTPSNKVTEKGKYVELRCDPISGHTALYWYRQSLGQGPEFLIYFQGTGAADDSGLPNDRFFAVRPEGSVSTLKIQRTERGDSAVYLCASSRLGADTDTQYFGPGTRLTVL.

J is TRBJ1-5 and V is TRBV27; D unclear. Germline CDR1 is MNHEY and CDR2 is SMNVEV (reference sequence). The CDR3 is 14 residues long. The ends were cut back, 8 bases at V and 2 bases at J, with 13 bases in the middle. Here the CDR3 DNA reads TGTGCCAGCTCCAACGGGGTCGGCAATCAGCCCCAGCATTTT. Translation gives CASSNGVGNQPQHF.

This rearrangement joins TRBV7-2 to TRBJ2-1, with D perhaps matching TRBD2 (7 bases). V was trimmed by 8 bases and J by 4 bases, leaving 18 bases between them. This CDR3 is built from 15 residues. Germline V gene lookup returns CDR1 SGHTA and CDR2 FQGNSA. The CDR3, as DNA: TGTGCCAGCCTACCGGGGCGGGGGCCTTACAATGAGCAGTTCTTC. This encodes CASLPGRGPYNEQFF.

The V and J genes are TRBV9 and TRBJ2-1, with 8 bases aligning to TRBD2. Germline V gives CDR1 SGDLS, CDR2 YYNGEE. CDR3 size: 16 residues. Trimming removed 3 bases from V and 6 bases from J; junction bases left unmatched: 11. The CDR3 nucleotides are TGTGCCAGCAGCGCCGTCGGGGCGGGGGGTCTCAATGAGCAGTTCTTC. As protein: CASSAVGAGGLNEQFF.

V usage is TRBV25-1 and J usage is TRBJ2-3, with 9 bases that match TRBD2. Germline CDR1 MGHDK, CDR2 SYGVNS. The CDR3 spans 15 residues. J was trimmed by 5 bases and V by 4 bases; bases with no gene match: 7. The CDR3 DNA is TGTGCCAGCAGTGCCGCCGGGACTAGCTTAGATACGCAGTATTTT. It is translated as CASSAAGTSLDTQYF.

The rearrangement links TRBV4-1 to TRBJ1-2; D perhaps matches TRBD1 (6 bases). The CDR3 loop spans 18 amino acids. CDR1 is MGHRA and CDR2 is YSYEKL in the germline V gene. Trimming took off 0 bases at V and 4 bases at J, with 21 bases between the two ends. The CDR3 DNA is TGCGCCAGCAGCCAAGATCCGGGGGGCGGAAGAGTTTTCTATGGCTACACCTTC. Its protein product is CASSQDPGGGRVFYGYTF.

This chain connects TRBV5-1 to TRBJ1-1; TRBD1 is a possible D gene (6 bases). There are 14 residues in the CDR3. The germline V and J ends were trimmed by 4 bases and 4 bases, with 14 bases remaining between them. Looked up from germline, CDR1 is SGHRS and CDR2 is YFSETQ. CDR3: CASSSTPGATEAFF. CDR3 coding DNA: TGCGCCAGCAGCAGTACACCAGGGGCCACTGAAGCTTTCTTT.